This TCR beta chain was captured by sequencing in a study of blood T cell repertoires in COVID-19. Study summary: T cells, B-cell-depleted T cells, or PBMCs provided the cDNA or gDNA that served as material.

Trimming left V 1 base short and J 1 base short, with 12 bases between. The CDR3 spans 16 residues. Germline CDR1 reads SGHTS; CDR2 reads YDEGEE. How the authors handled the data: Reference gene primer amplification gave nucleated cell count estimates. Clones were read by immunoSEQ multiplex PCR, and TCRdb kept only the in-frame ones, dropping some. That table furnishes V, J and clone size, whereas the DNA furnished D and trimming. The sample has 200,000 to 250,000 clones; 70% to 85% are singletons. Material for sequencing was PBMCs or T cells enriched from blood (not recorded which). The chain uses TRBV5-8 and TRBJ2-4, with TRBD1 as a possible D gene (6 bases). The clonotype originates from a man in his 60s who had recovered from COVID-19. The CDR3: CASSLTGTTAKNIQYF. The DNA for the CDR3 is TGTGCCAGCAGCTTGACGGGGACAACCGCCAAAAACATTCAGTACTTC.